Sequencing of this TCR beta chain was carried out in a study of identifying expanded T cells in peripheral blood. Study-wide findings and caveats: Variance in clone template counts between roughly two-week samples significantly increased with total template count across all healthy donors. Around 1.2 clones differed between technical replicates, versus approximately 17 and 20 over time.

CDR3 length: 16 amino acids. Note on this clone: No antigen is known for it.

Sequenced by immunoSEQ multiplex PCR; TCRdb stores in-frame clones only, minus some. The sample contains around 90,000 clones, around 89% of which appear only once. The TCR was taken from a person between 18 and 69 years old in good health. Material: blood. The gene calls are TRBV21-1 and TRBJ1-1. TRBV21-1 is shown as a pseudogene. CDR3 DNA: TGTGCCAGCAGTCACAAGTTAGCTACACATCGCACTGAAGCTTTCTTT. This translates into CASSHKLATHRTEAFF.